These T cell receptor beta chains were read from a single sample in a study of blood T cells in healthy people across ages. Using its own MiXCR run on the 5' RACE reads, TCRdb lists one record per CDR3 protein. The sample lists hundreds of thousands of distinct CDR3 sequences; around 48% were seen once. Sample: blood. The receptors were sampled from a woman in her sixties in good health. The CDR3 runs from the conserved cysteine through the conserved F or W. Fields, in order: J gene, clone size, D gene, CDR3 length, V gene, CDR3 protein, CDR3 DNA. The D gene is left open where the match is weak. Part of the rows lack a size; the others show once, few, many or a class for expanded clones.

j_call: TRBJ2-3; clone_size: few; d_call: NA; cdr3_length: 14; v_call: TRBV5-1; cdr3_aa: CASSLRDGTDTQYF; cdr3_nt: TGCGCCAGCAGCTTGAGAGACGGAACAGATACGCAGTATTTT
j_call: TRBJ2-1; clone_size: NA; d_call: TRBD2; cdr3_length: 17; v_call: TRBV4-3; cdr3_aa: CASSLAGAMGSYNEQFF; cdr3_nt: TGCGCCAGCAGTTTAGCGGGAGCGATGGGCTCCTACAATGAGCAGTTCTTC
j_call: TRBJ2-7; clone_size: few; d_call: TRBD2; cdr3_length: 14; v_call: TRBV20-1; cdr3_aa: CSAREGLARGEQYF; cdr3_nt: TGCAGTGCTAGAGAGGGACTAGCGAGGGGCGAGCAGTACTTC
j_call: TRBJ2-1; clone_size: NA; d_call: TRBD1; cdr3_length: 16; v_call: TRBV6-5; cdr3_aa: CASSNNGQGVVNEQFF; cdr3_nt: TGTGCCAGCAGTAACAACGGACAGGGGGTCGTCAATGAGCAGTTCTTC
j_call: TRBJ1-2; clone_size: NA; d_call: NA; cdr3_length: 13; v_call: TRBV6-2/TRBV6-3; cdr3_aa: CATNVGAGDGYTF; cdr3_nt: TGTGCCACCAACGTCGGGGCGGGCGATGGCTACACCTTC
j_call: TRBJ1-1; clone_size: NA; d_call: TRBD1; cdr3_length: 13; v_call: TRBV28; cdr3_aa: CASSGTGAGEAFF; cdr3_nt: TGTGCCAGCAGTGGGACAGGGGCTGGTGAAGCTTTCTTT
j_call: TRBJ2-7; clone_size: NA; d_call: TRBD1; cdr3_length: 16; v_call: TRBV15; cdr3_aa: CATSREGRQGAIEQYF; cdr3_nt: TGTGCCACCAGCAGAGAGGGGCGACAGGGGGCAATCGAGCAGTACTTC
j_call: TRBJ2-4; clone_size: NA; d_call: TRBD1; cdr3_length: 17; v_call: TRBV5-6; cdr3_aa: CASSPTRTGLAKNIQYF; cdr3_nt: TGTGCCAGCAGCCCCACGCGGACAGGATTAGCCAAAAACATTCAGTACTTC
j_call: TRBJ2-1; clone_size: NA; d_call: NA; cdr3_length: 15; v_call: TRBV7-2; cdr3_aa: CASSLDAAGYNEQFF; cdr3_nt: TGTGCCAGCAGCTTAGATGCAGCGGGCTACAATGAGCAGTTCTTC
j_call: TRBJ2-7; clone_size: few; d_call: TRBD2; cdr3_length: 17; v_call: TRBV6-2/TRBV6-3; cdr3_aa: CASSYGLLAGSSYEQYF; cdr3_nt: TGTGCCAGCAGTTACGGCTTATTAGCGGGTAGCTCCTACGAGCAGTACTTC
j_call: TRBJ2-7; clone_size: few; d_call: TRBD2; cdr3_length: 19; v_call: TRBV6-2/TRBV6-3; cdr3_aa: CASSYPLPARLADSYEQYF; cdr3_nt: TGTGCCAGCAGTTACCCACTCCCCGCCAGACTAGCGGACTCCTACGAGCAGTACTTC
j_call: TRBJ2-3; clone_size: NA; d_call: TRBD2; cdr3_length: 15; v_call: TRBV6-2/TRBV6-3; cdr3_aa: CASSYWASGKETQYF; cdr3_nt: TGTGCCAGCAGTTACTGGGCTAGCGGGAAAGAAACGCAGTATTTT
j_call: TRBJ1-2; clone_size: NA; d_call: NA; cdr3_length: 13; v_call: TRBV6-2/TRBV6-3; cdr3_aa: CASTDTMTYGYTF; cdr3_nt: TGTGCCAGCACCGACACCATGACCTATGGCTACACCTTC
j_call: TRBJ2-3; clone_size: NA; d_call: TRBD1; cdr3_length: 16; v_call: TRBV7-2; cdr3_aa: CASSLRGQDGTDTQYF; cdr3_nt: TGTGCCAGCAGCTTACGGGGACAGGACGGCACAGATACGCAGTATTTT
j_call: TRBJ2-3; clone_size: NA; d_call: NA; cdr3_length: 14; v_call: TRBV3-1; cdr3_aa: CASSPRAYTDTQYF; cdr3_nt: TGTGCCAGCAGCCCTCGGGCCTACACAGATACGCAGTATTTT
j_call: TRBJ2-3; clone_size: few; d_call: NA; cdr3_length: 16; v_call: TRBV20-1; cdr3_aa: CSASRWSSGTIDTQYF; cdr3_nt: TGCAGTGCTAGCCGGTGGAGCAGCGGAACAATTGATACGCAGTATTTT
j_call: TRBJ2-5; clone_size: NA; d_call: TRBD1; cdr3_length: 15; v_call: TRBV5-1; cdr3_aa: CASSSMGQGMETQYF; cdr3_nt: TGCGCCAGCAGCTCGATGGGACAGGGAATGGAGACCCAGTACTTC
j_call: TRBJ1-1; clone_size: NA; d_call: NA; cdr3_length: 14; v_call: TRBV3-1; cdr3_aa: CASSHRQANTEAFF; cdr3_nt: TGTGCCAGCAGCCACCGACAGGCGAACACTGAAGCTTTCTTT
j_call: TRBJ2-3; clone_size: NA; d_call: NA; cdr3_length: 15; v_call: TRBV6-6; cdr3_aa: CASSYQMAKTDTQYF; cdr3_nt: TGTGCCAGCAGTTACCAGATGGCTAAAACAGATACGCAGTATTTT
j_call: TRBJ2-1; clone_size: NA; d_call: TRBD2; cdr3_length: 14; v_call: TRBV6-2/TRBV6-3; cdr3_aa: CASSYSGTSQSKFF; cdr3_nt: TGTGCCAGCAGTTACTCGGGGACTAGTCAATCCAAGTTCTTC
j_call: TRBJ1-2; clone_size: NA; d_call: TRBD1; cdr3_length: 13; v_call: TRBV2; cdr3_aa: CATAQGFLYGYTF; cdr3_nt: TGTGCCACCGCACAGGGGTTTCTTTATGGCTACACCTTC
j_call: TRBJ1-2; clone_size: NA; d_call: NA; cdr3_length: 14; v_call: TRBV2; cdr3_aa: CASSSTGTAYGYTF; cdr3_nt: TGTGCCAGCAGTTCCACAGGGACTGCGTATGGCTACACCTTC
j_call: TRBJ2-3; clone_size: NA; d_call: TRBD1; cdr3_length: 15; v_call: TRBV4-3; cdr3_aa: CASSTTTGAGDTQYF; cdr3_nt: TGCGCCAGCAGCACTACGACAGGGGCGGGAGATACGCAGTATTTT
j_call: TRBJ1-1; clone_size: few; d_call: NA; cdr3_length: 13; v_call: TRBV7-3; cdr3_aa: CASSSDSGTEAFF; cdr3_nt: TGTGCCAGCAGCTCTGACTCAGGGACTGAAGCTTTCTTT
j_call: TRBJ2-3; clone_size: NA; d_call: TRBD2; cdr3_length: 16; v_call: TRBV29-1; cdr3_aa: CSIEGTSGSGTDTQYF; cdr3_nt: TGCAGCATTGAGGGGACTAGCGGGAGCGGGACAGATACGCAGTATTTT
j_call: TRBJ2-7; clone_size: NA; d_call: NA; cdr3_length: 13; v_call: TRBV4-2; cdr3_aa: CASSDWTISEQYF; cdr3_nt: TGTGCCAGCAGCGATTGGACTATCTCCGAGCAGTACTTC
j_call: TRBJ1-2; clone_size: NA; d_call: NA; cdr3_length: 15; v_call: TRBV7-9; cdr3_aa: CASSLAEAVNYGYTF; cdr3_nt: TGTGCCAGCAGCTTAGCCGAGGCAGTCAACTATGGCTACACCTTC
j_call: TRBJ1-4; clone_size: NA; d_call: NA; cdr3_length: 15; v_call: TRBV20-1; cdr3_aa: CSARRGAGASEKLFF; cdr3_nt: TGCAGTGCTAGGCGGGGTGCAGGAGCCAGCGAAAAACTGTTTTTT
j_call: TRBJ2-7; clone_size: NA; d_call: NA; cdr3_length: 15; v_call: TRBV9; cdr3_aa: CASSVQATFYNEQYF; cdr3_nt: TGTGCCAGCAGCGTACAGGCGACCTTTTACAATGAGCAGTACTTC
j_call: TRBJ2-4; clone_size: NA; d_call: NA; cdr3_length: 14; v_call: TRBV20-1; cdr3_aa: CSATQDGAKNIQYF; cdr3_nt: TGCAGTGCTACCCAGGATGGCGCCAAAAACATTCAGTACTTC
j_call: TRBJ2-5; clone_size: NA; d_call: NA; cdr3_length: 12; v_call: TRBV6-6; cdr3_aa: CASSSRDETQYF; cdr3_nt: TGTGCCAGCAGTTCCCGAGACGAGACCCAGTACTTC
j_call: TRBJ2-5; clone_size: NA; d_call: NA; cdr3_length: 15; v_call: TRBV9; cdr3_aa: CASSVTFRVQETQYF; cdr3_nt: TGTGCCAGCAGCGTAACGTTCAGGGTTCAAGAGACCCAGTACTTC
j_call: TRBJ2-7; clone_size: NA; d_call: NA; cdr3_length: 12; v_call: TRBV2; cdr3_aa: CASTNSAYEQYF; cdr3_nt: TGTGCCAGCACTAACTCAGCCTACGAGCAGTACTTC
j_call: TRBJ2-2; clone_size: NA; d_call: TRBD2; cdr3_length: 19; v_call: TRBV28; cdr3_aa: CASSHKLAGGRLDTGELFF; cdr3_nt: TGTGCCAGCAGCCACAAACTAGCGGGAGGGCGTTTGGACACCGGGGAGCTGTTTTTT
j_call: TRBJ2-3; clone_size: few; d_call: TRBD2; cdr3_length: 14; v_call: TRBV27; cdr3_aa: CASSGGRGTDTQYF; cdr3_nt: TGTGCCAGCAGCGGCGGGAGGGGCACAGATACGCAGTATTTT
j_call: TRBJ2-3; clone_size: few; d_call: NA; cdr3_length: 13; v_call: TRBV4-2; cdr3_aa: CASSQIGWDTQYF; cdr3_nt: TGTGCCAGCAGCCAGATAGGGTGGGATACGCAGTATTTT
j_call: TRBJ2-5; clone_size: NA; d_call: NA; cdr3_length: 15; v_call: TRBV28; cdr3_aa: CASSLRAARRETQYF; cdr3_nt: TGTGCCAGCAGTTTGAGGGCGGCCCGACGAGAGACCCAGTACTTC
j_call: TRBJ1-1; clone_size: NA; d_call: TRBD1; cdr3_length: 15; v_call: TRBV4-3; cdr3_aa: CASSQDLTGYTEAFF; cdr3_nt: TGCGCCAGCAGCCAAGATTTGACAGGGTACACTGAAGCTTTCTTT
j_call: TRBJ1-2; clone_size: NA; d_call: NA; cdr3_length: 17; v_call: TRBV7-8; cdr3_aa: CASSSPGRMGTNYGYTF; cdr3_nt: TGTGCCAGCAGCTCGCCGGGACGCATGGGGACTAACTATGGCTACACCTTC
j_call: TRBJ2-2; clone_size: many; d_call: NA; cdr3_length: 17; v_call: TRBV11-2; cdr3_aa: CASSLEAETANTGELFF; cdr3_nt: TGTGCCAGCAGCTTAGAGGCCGAGACAGCAAACACCGGGGAGCTGTTTTTT
j_call: TRBJ2-7; clone_size: NA; d_call: TRBD2; cdr3_length: 15; v_call: TRBV7-9; cdr3_aa: CASSLRAGMDYEQYF; cdr3_nt: TGTGCCAGCAGCTTACGAGCGGGAATGGACTACGAGCAGTACTTC
j_call: TRBJ2-7; clone_size: NA; d_call: NA; cdr3_length: 16; v_call: TRBV21-1; cdr3_aa: CASSIRAAGAGDEQYF; cdr3_nt: TGTGCCAGCAGCATAAGGGCTGCCGGGGCTGGGGACGAGCAGTACTTC
j_call: TRBJ2-7; clone_size: NA; d_call: NA; cdr3_length: 15; v_call: TRBV9; cdr3_aa: CASSPRAAHTYEQYF; cdr3_nt: TGTGCCAGCAGCCCCCGGGCAGCCCATACCTACGAGCAGTACTTC
j_call: TRBJ2-7; clone_size: few; d_call: TRBD1; cdr3_length: 17; v_call: TRBV20-1; cdr3_aa: CSARDRVRTGTSYEQYF; cdr3_nt: TGCAGTGCTAGAGATAGAGTTAGGACAGGGACCTCCTACGAGCAGTACTTC
j_call: TRBJ2-7; clone_size: NA; d_call: NA; cdr3_length: 10; v_call: TRBV20-1; cdr3_aa: CSASVREQYF; cdr3_nt: TGCAGTGCTAGCGTCCGGGAGCAGTACTTC
j_call: TRBJ2-7; clone_size: NA; d_call: TRBD2; cdr3_length: 14; v_call: TRBV2; cdr3_aa: CASSEGTRSYEQYF; cdr3_nt: TGTGCCAGCAGTGAAGGGACTAGGTCCTACGAGCAGTACTTC
j_call: TRBJ1-2; clone_size: NA; d_call: NA; cdr3_length: 14; v_call: TRBV5-1; cdr3_aa: CASSSTDPNYGYTF; cdr3_nt: TGCGCCAGCAGCTCGACAGACCCTAACTACGGCTACACCTTC
j_call: TRBJ1-1; clone_size: many; d_call: NA; cdr3_length: 14; v_call: TRBV5-1; cdr3_aa: CASARDIMNTEAFF; cdr3_nt: TGCGCCAGCGCCCGGGACATCATGAACACTGAAGCTTTCTTT
j_call: TRBJ2-7; clone_size: NA; d_call: NA; cdr3_length: 13; v_call: TRBV3-1; cdr3_aa: CASSRATPYEQYF; cdr3_nt: TGTGCCAGCAGCCGCGCTACCCCCTACGAGCAGTACTTC
j_call: TRBJ2-2; clone_size: few; d_call: TRBD1; cdr3_length: 15; v_call: TRBV20-1; cdr3_aa: CSAREGTGGTGELFF; cdr3_nt: TGCAGTGCTAGAGAGGGGACAGGGGGTACCGGGGAGCTGTTTTTT